The TCR beta chain under discussion was sequenced for a study of cytomegalovirus exposure and HLA in healthy donors. As for the study in general: An early release of data contained about 85 million unique TCRs, which came from HLA-typed donors. Study-wide results and caveats: Later, TCR association rates were found to vary by HLA locus, highest for DRB1 and lowest for HLA-C. A missense variant in DCLRE1C was later tied to TCR beta V- and J-gene trimming.

CDR1 SGHVS and CDR2 FNYEAQ come from the germline V gene. With V trimmed by 2 bases and J by 1 base, 5 bases remained unmatched. This CDR3 contains 17 residues. A word on this clone: Its antigen is as yet unknown.

It was with 60 Vbeta and 13 Jbeta primers that the PCR ran. Sequenced by immunoSEQ multiplex PCR; TCRdb stores in-frame clones only, minus some. The top ten hold roughly 5.9% of the sample, which has over 150,000 clones, around 84% seen once. This TCR derives from a woman in her thirties or forties in good health and CMV-seropositive. The rearrangement links TRBV7-6 to TRBJ2-5; 12 bases align to TRBD2. Material: PBMCs. CDR3 residues: CASSLRLAGVSQETQYF. The CDR3 bases are TGTGCCAGCAGCTTAAGACTAGCGGGAGTCTCCCAAGAGACCCAGTACTTC.